This T cell receptor beta chain was retrieved from a study of T cell responses to AZD1222 COVID-19 vaccine. Study overall: The study pooled second doses at about 4 or about 12 weeks.

Measured with immunoSEQ multiplex PCR; TCRdb has only the in-frame clones, and not every one. Here the sample spans over 150,000 clones, 85% to 90% being singletons. Regarding this clone: The antigen is not known.

From germline, CDR1 is GTSNPN and CDR2 SVGIG (reference sequence). The V end was cut by 3 bases, the J end by 10 bases, with 12 bases between. The CDR3 consists of 11 residues. Notes on the study in general: Targets within unmutated variant regions were reportedly found for nearly half of spike-specific TCRs.

The sequence was obtained from an adult in good health. The chain couples TRBV30 to TRBJ1-2, with a weak D call TRBD1 (6 bases). Sequencing was performed on peripheral blood, taken on day 0 of AZD1222 vaccination. CDR3 protein: CAWRLQGSYTF. In DNA, the CDR3 is TGTGCCTGGAGGCTACAGGGATCCTACACCTTC.